Described below is a single T cell receptor (beta chain) sequence and its context. Per the original data handling: Estimation of nucleated cell counts relied on the amplification of reference gene primers. Repertoires were generated with immunoSEQ multiplex PCR, while TCRdb's copy carries only in-frame clones and drops some. That table gives V, J and clone size, and the DNA gave D and trimming. The sample carries about 200,000 clones, approximately 80% recorded once. Germline CDR1 is SGHKS and CDR2 is YYEKEE (reference sequence). Unmatched junction bases numbered 3, after V lost 4 bases and J lost 2 bases. This CDR3 has 16 amino acids. This entry is derived from a study of blood T cell repertoires in COVID-19. Study in general: Whether acute or convalescent, the COVID-19 samples came from the United States, Italy and Spain. Nucleic acid was either cDNA or gDNA, and it came from T cells, B-cell-depleted T cells, or PBMCs.

V usage is TRBV5-5 and J usage is TRBJ2-3, with 14 bases matching TRBD2. Source material: peripheral blood. The receptor's source is a human donor in a cohort sampled during active COVID-19. The CDR3 DNA sequence: TGTGCCAGCAGCCGACTAGCGGGAGGGGACACAGATACGCAGTATTTT. Residues: CASSRLAGGDTDTQYF.